This T cell receptor (beta chain) is drawn from a study of blood T cells in healthy people across ages. The germline V gene encodes CDR1 SNHLY and CDR2 FYNNEI. This CDR3 region has 15 residues. Trimming took off 4 bases at V and 5 bases at J, with 17 bases between the two ends. Together with a sample-barcoded 5' primer, a J-beta primer mix was included in a second PCR lasting about 7 to 11 cycles. Via MiXCR, TCRdb re-called the 5' RACE reads, giving one row per CDR3 protein. This sample carries hundreds of thousands of distinct CDR3 sequences, more than 20% of them seen once, and the ten largest clones take 3.5% to 4%. Whenever a sample was processed, at least 6.5 million PBMCs were isolated.

The sequenced sample consisted of blood. The chain uses TRBV2 and TRBJ2-5, with D possibly matching TRBD1 (6 bases). The source is a man between 65 and 85 years old in good health. As DNA, the CDR3 is TGTGCCAGCAGTGCGTCCAGGGGTAGGGTTGAGACCCAGTACTTC. It specifies CASSASRGRVETQYF.